This is a list of T cell receptor beta chains from one sample in a study of neoadjuvant anti-PD-1 for oral cavity cancer. Some clones are missing from TCRdb's copy, which holds only in-frame ones; the method was immunoSEQ multiplex PCR. The table shows some 15,000 clones, with less than 80% occurring only once. The starting material was PBMCs, obtained before nivolumab (anti-PD-1) treatment. These receptor sequences come from a person between 35 and 79 years old with oral cavity squamous cell carcinoma. The CDR3 runs from the conserved cysteine through the conserved F or W. Each record gives: J gene, V gene, CDR3 protein.

J gene: TRBJ2-3; V gene: TRBV2; CDR3 protein: CASSESFSTDTQYF
J gene: TRBJ2-7; V gene: TRBV6-5; CDR3 protein: CASRGTYWDEQYF
J gene: TRBJ2-1; V gene: TRBV9; CDR3 protein: CASSVVSGTRGNEQFF
J gene: TRBJ2-7; V gene: TRBV11-1; CDR3 protein: CASSLKLSSDEQYF
J gene: TRBJ2-1; V gene: TRBV5-1; CDR3 protein: CASSLELAGPSSYNEQFF
J gene: TRBJ1-5; V gene: TRBV6-6; CDR3 protein: CASSYSYGDSNQPQHF
J gene: TRBJ2-7; V gene: TRBV5-1; CDR3 protein: CASSLWDSLTSGVPYEQYF
J gene: TRBJ2-1; V gene: TRBV30; CDR3 protein: CAWSLSDRGSGLGNEQFF
J gene: TRBJ1-2; V gene: TRBV9; CDR3 protein: CASSSQISTYGYTF
J gene: TRBJ1-5; V gene: TRBV6-1; CDR3 protein: CASSDLPILGGNQPQHF
J gene: TRBJ1-1; V gene: TRBV6-5; CDR3 protein: CASRVRTGVEAFF
J gene: TRBJ1-5; V gene: TRBV14; CDR3 protein: CASSQPGDRPQHF
J gene: TRBJ2-7; V gene: TRBV7-9; CDR3 protein: CASSSKDFTYEQYF
J gene: TRBJ2-2; V gene: TRBV5-1; CDR3 protein: CASSLGRGPGNTGELFF
J gene: TRBJ2-2; V gene: TRBV15; CDR3 protein: CATSREAGAGELFF
J gene: TRBJ2-7; V gene: TRBV10-3; CDR3 protein: CAISDVGGRNSYEQYF
J gene: TRBJ1-1; V gene: TRBV7-2; CDR3 protein: CASSRVRVATEAFF
J gene: TRBJ2-3; V gene: TRBV30; CDR3 protein: CAWSTGASTGDTQYF
J gene: TRBJ1-1; V gene: TRBV6-5; CDR3 protein: CASHGGTEAFF
J gene: TRBJ2-5; V gene: TRBV6-1; CDR3 protein: CASNGQGAGETQYF
J gene: TRBJ2-7; V gene: TRBV2; CDR3 protein: CASTPGLAGGRSSYEQYF
J gene: TRBJ1-1; V gene: TRBV11-1; CDR3 protein: CASSAQGGGTEAFF
J gene: TRBJ2-2; V gene: TRBV5-1; CDR3 protein: CASSTERANGAGELFF
J gene: TRBJ2-7; V gene: TRBV2; CDR3 protein: CASSGQYEQYF
J gene: TRBJ2-3; V gene: TRBV5-4; CDR3 protein: CASSSAGTVRDTQYF